The present entry profiles one TCR beta chain with its context. As yet, its antigen is unknown. The germline CDR1 and CDR2 sequences are SGHRS and YFSETQ. V lost 5 bases and J lost 2; bases outside the gene matches: 7. CDR3 length: 16 residues. The sample originates from a study of cytomegalovirus exposure and HLA in healthy donors. Overall study context: Around 89 million unique TCRs from HLA-typed donors made up an early data release. Within the Caucasian-associated ancestry cluster were 81% of the 398 genotyped donors.

Findings and caveats of the study: In an earlier analysis, most TCR beta V segments were productive about 87% or about 30% of the time.

The PCR made use of 60 Vbeta and 13 Jbeta primers. Here immunoSEQ multiplex PCR was the method, and the copy in TCRdb shows in-frame clones only, minus some. Of around 180,000 clones detected, more than 60% appear once; the ten largest clones hold about 1.5%. Sequenced material: PBMCs. The V and J genes are TRBV5-1 and TRBJ2-1; 10 bases match TRBD2. The sequence was obtained from a woman between 25 and 40 years old in good health and CMV-seropositive. The CDR3: CASSLGSGRAYNEQFF. The CDR3, as DNA: TGCGCCAGCAGTCTCGGGAGCGGGAGGGCCTACAATGAGCAGTTCTTC. Drawing the rest from reference TRBV5-1 and TRBJ2-1, the complete variable domain is KAGVTQTPRYLIKTRGQQVTLSCSPISGHRSVSWYQQTPGQGLQFLFEYFSETQRNKGNFPGRFSGRQFSNSRSEMNVSTLELGDSALYLCASSLGSGRAYNEQFFGPGTRLTVL.